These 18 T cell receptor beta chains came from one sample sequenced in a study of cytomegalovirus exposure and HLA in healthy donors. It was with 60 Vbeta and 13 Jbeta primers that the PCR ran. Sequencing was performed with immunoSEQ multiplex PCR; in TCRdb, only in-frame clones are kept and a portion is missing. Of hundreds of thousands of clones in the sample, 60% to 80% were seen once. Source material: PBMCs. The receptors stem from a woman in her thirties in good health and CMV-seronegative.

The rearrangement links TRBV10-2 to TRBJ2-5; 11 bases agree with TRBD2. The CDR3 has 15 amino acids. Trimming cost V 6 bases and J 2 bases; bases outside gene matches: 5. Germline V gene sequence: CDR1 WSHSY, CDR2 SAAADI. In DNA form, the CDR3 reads TGCGCCAGCAGCCAGACTAGCGGGGTTCAAGAGACCCAGTACTTC. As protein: CASSQTSGVQETQYF.

The CDR3 DNA reads as TGTGCCTGGAGCCCCCCAGGTGCGAATGAGCAGTTCTTC. Translation: CAWSPPGANEQFF. The chain links TRBV30 to TRBJ2-1; no clear D gene. The V end was cut by 3 bases, the J end by 7 bases, with 13 bases between. Germline CDR1 is GTSNPN and CDR2 is SVGIG (reference sequence). This CDR3 has 13 residues.

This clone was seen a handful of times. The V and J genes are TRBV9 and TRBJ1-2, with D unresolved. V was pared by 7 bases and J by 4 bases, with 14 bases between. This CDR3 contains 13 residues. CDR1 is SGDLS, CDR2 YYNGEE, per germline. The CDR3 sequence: CASSGGQTYGYTF. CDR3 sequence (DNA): TGTGCCAGCTCCGGCGGGCAGACCTATGGCTACACCTTC.

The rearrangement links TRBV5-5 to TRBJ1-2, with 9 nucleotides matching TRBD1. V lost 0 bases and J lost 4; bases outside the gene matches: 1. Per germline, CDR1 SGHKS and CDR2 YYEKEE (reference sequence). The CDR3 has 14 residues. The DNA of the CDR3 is TGTGCCAGCAGCTTGGAGGGACAGGGCTATGGCTACACCTTC. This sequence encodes CASSLEGQGYGYTF.

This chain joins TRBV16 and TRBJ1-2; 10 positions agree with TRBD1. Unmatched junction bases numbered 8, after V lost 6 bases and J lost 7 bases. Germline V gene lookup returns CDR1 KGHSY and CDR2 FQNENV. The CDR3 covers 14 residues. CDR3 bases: TGTGCCAGCAGTACCCGACAGGGGGCGGTTGGCTACACCTTC. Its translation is CASSTRQGAVGYTF.

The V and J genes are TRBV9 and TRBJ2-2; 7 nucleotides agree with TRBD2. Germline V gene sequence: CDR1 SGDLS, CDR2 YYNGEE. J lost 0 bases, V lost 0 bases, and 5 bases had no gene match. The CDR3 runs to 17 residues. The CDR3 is CASSVGSLAANTGELFF. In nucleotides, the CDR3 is TGTGCCAGCAGCGTAGGGTCGCTAGCGGCGAACACCGGGGAGCTGTTTTTT.

The chain's CDR3 is CASSLAGQGITEAFF. CDR3 DNA: TGTGCCAGCAGCTTAGCCGGACAGGGGATCACTGAAGCTTTCTTT. The rearrangement uses TRBV7-2 and TRBJ1-1; the match to TRBD1 covers 9 bases. There are 15 residues in the CDR3. Germline CDR1 is SGHTA and CDR2 is FQGNSA. The V and J ends lost 0 bases and 4 bases, in that order; junction bases with no gene match: 3.

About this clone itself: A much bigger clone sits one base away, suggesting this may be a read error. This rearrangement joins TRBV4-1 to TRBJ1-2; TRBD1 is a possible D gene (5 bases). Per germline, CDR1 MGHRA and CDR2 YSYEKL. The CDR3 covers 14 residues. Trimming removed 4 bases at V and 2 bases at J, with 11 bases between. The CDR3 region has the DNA TGCGCCAGCAGCCCAAACAGGTTAAACTATGGCTACACCTTC. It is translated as CASSPNRLNYGYTF.

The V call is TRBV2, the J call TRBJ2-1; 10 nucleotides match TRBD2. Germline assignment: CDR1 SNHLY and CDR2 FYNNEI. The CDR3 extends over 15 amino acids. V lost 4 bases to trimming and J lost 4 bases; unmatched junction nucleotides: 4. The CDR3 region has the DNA TGTGCCAGCAGTGGTAGCGGGAGGTTATACAATGAGCAGTTCTTC. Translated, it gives CASSGSGRLYNEQFF.

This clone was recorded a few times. In DNA form, the CDR3 reads TGTGCCAGCAGCCCCGACAGGGGGCTCCCAGATACGCAGTATTTT. Translated, it gives CASSPDRGLPDTQYF. The chain employs TRBV7-3 and TRBJ2-3; TRBD1 matches 10 bases. The V gene's germline CDR1 is SGHTA and CDR2 FQGTGA. CDR3 length equals 15 residues. The V and J ends lost 5 bases and 4 bases, in that order; junction bases with no gene match: 6.

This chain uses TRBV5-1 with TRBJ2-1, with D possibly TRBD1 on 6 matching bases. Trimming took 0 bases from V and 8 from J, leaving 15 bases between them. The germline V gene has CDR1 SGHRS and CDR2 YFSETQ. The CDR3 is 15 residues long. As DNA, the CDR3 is TGCGCCAGCAGCTTGGGGCTTTCCAGGGGTGATGAGCAGTTCTTC. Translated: CASSLGLSRGDEQFF.

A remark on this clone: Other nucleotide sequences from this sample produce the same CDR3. CDR3 protein: CSVLPSSTDTQYF. The CDR3 nucleotides read TGCAGCGTTCTACCTTCTAGCACAGATACGCAGTATTTT. The chain combines TRBV29-1 with TRBJ2-3; D is ambiguous. Per germline, CDR1 SQVTM and CDR2 ANQGSEA. V lost 5 bases, J lost 0 bases, and 9 bases lay in between. The CDR3 extends over 13 amino acids.

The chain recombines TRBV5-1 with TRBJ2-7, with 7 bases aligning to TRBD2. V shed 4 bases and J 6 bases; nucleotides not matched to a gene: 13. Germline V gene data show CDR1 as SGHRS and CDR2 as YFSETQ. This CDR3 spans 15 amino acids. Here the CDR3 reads CASSRMAGEVSEQYF. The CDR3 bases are TGCGCCAGCAGCCGGATGGCGGGGGAGGTCTCCGAGCAGTACTTC.

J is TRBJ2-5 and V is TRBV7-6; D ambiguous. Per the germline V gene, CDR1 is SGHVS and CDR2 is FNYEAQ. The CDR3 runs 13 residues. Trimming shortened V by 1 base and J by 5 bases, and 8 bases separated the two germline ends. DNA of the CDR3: TGTGCCAGCAGCTTAGGTCTTCGTGAGACCCAGTACTTC. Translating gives CASSLGLRETQYF.

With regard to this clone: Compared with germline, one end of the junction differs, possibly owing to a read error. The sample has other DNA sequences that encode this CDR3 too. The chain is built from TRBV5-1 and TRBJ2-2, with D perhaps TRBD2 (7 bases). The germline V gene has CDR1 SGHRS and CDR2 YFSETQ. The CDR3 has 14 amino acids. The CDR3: CASTGGVRTGELFF. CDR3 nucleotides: TGCGCCAGCACGGGGGGCGTAAGGACCGGGGAGCTATTTTTT.

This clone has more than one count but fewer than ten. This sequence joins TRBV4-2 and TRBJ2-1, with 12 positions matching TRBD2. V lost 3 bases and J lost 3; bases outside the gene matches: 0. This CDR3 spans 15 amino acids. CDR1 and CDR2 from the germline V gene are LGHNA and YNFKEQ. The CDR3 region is CASSQTSGSYNEQFF. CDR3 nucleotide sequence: TGTGCCAGCAGCCAGACTAGCGGGAGCTACAATGAGCAGTTCTTC.

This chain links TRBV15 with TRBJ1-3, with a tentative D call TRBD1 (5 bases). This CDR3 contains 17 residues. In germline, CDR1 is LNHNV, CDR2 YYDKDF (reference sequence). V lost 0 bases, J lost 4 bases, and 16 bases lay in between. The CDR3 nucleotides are TGTGCCACCAGCAGAGAGGCCCCGGGGACTGCGGGAAACACCATATATTTT. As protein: CATSREAPGTAGNTIYF.

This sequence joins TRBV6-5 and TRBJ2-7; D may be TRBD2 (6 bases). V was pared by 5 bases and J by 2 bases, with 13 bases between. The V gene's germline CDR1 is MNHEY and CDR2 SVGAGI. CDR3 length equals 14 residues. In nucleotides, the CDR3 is TGTGCCAGCAGTGAGTACCGGGGGACCTACGAGCAGTACTTC. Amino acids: CASSEYRGTYEQYF.